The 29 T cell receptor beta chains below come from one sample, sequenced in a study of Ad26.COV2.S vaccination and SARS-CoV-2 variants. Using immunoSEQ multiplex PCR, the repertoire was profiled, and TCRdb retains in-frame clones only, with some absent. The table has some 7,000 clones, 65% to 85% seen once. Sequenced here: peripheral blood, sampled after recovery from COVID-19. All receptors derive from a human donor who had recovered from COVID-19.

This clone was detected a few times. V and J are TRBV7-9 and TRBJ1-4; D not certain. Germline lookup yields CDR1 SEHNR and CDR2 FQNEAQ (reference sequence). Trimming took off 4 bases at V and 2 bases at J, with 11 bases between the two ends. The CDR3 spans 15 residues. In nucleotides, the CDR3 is TGTGCCAGCAGCTCATGGACGGTTACTAATGAAAAACTGTTTTTT. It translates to CASSSWTVTNEKLFF.

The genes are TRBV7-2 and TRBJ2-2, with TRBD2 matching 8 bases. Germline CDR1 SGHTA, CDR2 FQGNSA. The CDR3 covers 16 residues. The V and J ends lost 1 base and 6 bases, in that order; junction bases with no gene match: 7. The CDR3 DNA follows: TGTGCCAGCAGCTTAGTACCTAGCGGGCTCCCCGGGGAGCTGTTTTTT. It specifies CASSLVPSGLPGELFF.

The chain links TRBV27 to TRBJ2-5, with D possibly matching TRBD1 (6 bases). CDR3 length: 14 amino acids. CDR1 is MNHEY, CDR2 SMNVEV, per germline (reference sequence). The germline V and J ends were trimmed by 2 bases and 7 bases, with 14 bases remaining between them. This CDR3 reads CASSLQGSPTTQYF. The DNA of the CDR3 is TGTGCCAGCAGTTTACAGGGGAGCCCCACGACCCAGTACTTC.

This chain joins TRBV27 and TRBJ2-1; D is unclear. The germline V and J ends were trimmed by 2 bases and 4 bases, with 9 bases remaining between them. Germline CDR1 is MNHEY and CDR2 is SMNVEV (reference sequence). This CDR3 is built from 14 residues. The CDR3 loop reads CASSLDSPYNEQFF. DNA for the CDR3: TGTGCCAGCAGTTTAGACTCCCCGTACAATGAGCAGTTCTTC.

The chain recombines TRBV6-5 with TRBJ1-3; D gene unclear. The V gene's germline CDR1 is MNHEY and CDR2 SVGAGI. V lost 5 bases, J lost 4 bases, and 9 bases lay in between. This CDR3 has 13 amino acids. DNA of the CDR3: TGTGCCAGCAGTCCCTCGGGGGGAAACACCATATATTTT. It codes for CASSPSGGNTIYF.

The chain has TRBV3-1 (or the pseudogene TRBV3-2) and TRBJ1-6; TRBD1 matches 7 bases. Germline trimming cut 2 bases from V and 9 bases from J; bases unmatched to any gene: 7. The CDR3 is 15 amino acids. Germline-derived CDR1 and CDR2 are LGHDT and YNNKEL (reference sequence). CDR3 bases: TGTGCCAGCAGCCAACAAACAGGGGTTAGTTCACCCCTCCACTTT. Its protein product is CASSQQTGVSSPLHF.

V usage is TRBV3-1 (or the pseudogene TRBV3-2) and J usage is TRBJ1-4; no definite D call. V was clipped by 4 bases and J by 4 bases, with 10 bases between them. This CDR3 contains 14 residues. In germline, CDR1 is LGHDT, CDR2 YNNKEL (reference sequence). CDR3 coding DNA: TGTGCCAGCAGCCCAGGAGTTTTTAATGAAAAACTGTTTTTT. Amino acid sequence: CASSPGVFNEKLFF.

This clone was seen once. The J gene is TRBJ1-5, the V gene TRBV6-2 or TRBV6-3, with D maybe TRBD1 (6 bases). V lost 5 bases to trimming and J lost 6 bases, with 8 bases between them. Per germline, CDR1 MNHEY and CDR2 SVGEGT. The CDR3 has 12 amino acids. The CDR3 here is CASSRGTQPQHF. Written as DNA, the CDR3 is TGTGCCAGCAGTAGGGGGACTCAGCCCCAGCATTTT.

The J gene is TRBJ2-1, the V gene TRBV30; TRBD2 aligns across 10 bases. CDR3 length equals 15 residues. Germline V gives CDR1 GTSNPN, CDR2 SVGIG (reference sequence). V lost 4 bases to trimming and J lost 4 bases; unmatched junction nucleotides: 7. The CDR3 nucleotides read TGTGCCTGGAACCGGCTAGCGGGAGAGTACAATGAGCAGTTCTTC. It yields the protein CAWNRLAGEYNEQFF.

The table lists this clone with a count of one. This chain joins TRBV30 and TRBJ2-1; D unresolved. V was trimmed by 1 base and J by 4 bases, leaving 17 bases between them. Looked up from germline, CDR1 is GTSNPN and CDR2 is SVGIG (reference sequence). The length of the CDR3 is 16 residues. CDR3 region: CAWSGKVRAFYNEQFF. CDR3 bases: TGTGCCTGGAGTGGAAAAGTCCGGGCCTTTTACAATGAGCAGTTCTTC. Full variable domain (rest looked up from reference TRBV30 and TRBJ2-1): SQTIHQWPATLVQPVGSPLSLECTVEGTSNPNLYWYRQAAGRGLQLLFYSVGIGQISSEVPQNLSASRPQDRQFILSSKKLLLSDSGFYLCAWSGKVRAFYNEQFFGPGTRLTVL.

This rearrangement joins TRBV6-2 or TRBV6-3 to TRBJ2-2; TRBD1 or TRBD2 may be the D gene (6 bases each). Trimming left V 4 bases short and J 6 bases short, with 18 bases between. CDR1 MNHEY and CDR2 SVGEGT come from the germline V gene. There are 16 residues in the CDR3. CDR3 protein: CASSLIRGRDPGELFF. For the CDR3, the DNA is TGTGCCAGCAGTTTGATCCGGGGGCGCGATCCCGGGGAGCTGTTTTTT.

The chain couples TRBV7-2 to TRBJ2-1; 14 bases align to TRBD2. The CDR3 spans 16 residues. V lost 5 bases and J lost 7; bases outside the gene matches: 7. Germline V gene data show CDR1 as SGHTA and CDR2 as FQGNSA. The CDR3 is CASSPTGTSGGNEQFF. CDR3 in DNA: TGTGCCAGCAGCCCGACCGGGACTAGCGGGGGAAATGAGCAGTTCTTC.

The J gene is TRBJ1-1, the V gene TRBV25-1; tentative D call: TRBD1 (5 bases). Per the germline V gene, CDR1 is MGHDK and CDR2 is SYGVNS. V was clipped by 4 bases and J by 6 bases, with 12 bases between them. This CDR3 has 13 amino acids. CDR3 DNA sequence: TGTGCCAGCAGTGCCTCGGGGGGGGCTGAAGCTTTCTTT. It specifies CASSASGGAEAFF.

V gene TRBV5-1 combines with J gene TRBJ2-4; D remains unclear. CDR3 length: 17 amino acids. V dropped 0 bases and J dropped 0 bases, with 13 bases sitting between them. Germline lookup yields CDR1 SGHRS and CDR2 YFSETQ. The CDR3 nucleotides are TGCGCCAGCAGCTTGGGGTCCGGAGTACTAGCCAAAAACATTCAGTACTTC. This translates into CASSLGSGVLAKNIQYF. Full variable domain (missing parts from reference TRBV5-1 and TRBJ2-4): KAGVTQTPRYLIKTRGQQVTLSCSPISGHRSVSWYQQTPGQGLQFLFEYFSETQRNKGNFPGRFSGRQFSNSRSEMNVSTLELGDSALYLCASSLGSGVLAKNIQYFGAGTRLSVL.

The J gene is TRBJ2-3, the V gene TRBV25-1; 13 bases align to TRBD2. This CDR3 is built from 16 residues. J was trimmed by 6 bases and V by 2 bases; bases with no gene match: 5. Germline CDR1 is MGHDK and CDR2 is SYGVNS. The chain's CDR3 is CASSETGTSGEDTQYF. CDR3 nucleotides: TGTGCCAGCAGTGAAACTGGGACTAGCGGGGAGGATACGCAGTATTTT.

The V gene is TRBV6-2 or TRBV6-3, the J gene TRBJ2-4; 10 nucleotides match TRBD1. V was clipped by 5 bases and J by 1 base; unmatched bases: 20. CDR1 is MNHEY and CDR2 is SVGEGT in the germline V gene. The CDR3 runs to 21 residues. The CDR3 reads CASSTRDRGPSLPPAKNIQYF. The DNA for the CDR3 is TGTGCCAGCAGTACACGGGACAGGGGTCCCTCCCTGCCTCCGGCCAAAAACATTCAGTACTTC.

The CDR3 loop is CASSPGGEAYNEQFF. Written as DNA, the CDR3 is TGTGCCAGCAGCCCGGGGGGGGAGGCTTACAATGAGCAGTTCTTC. The J gene is TRBJ2-1, the V gene TRBV11-3, with 8 bases aligning to TRBD2. Germline V CDR1 and CDR2: SGHNT, YENEEA. Unmatched junction bases numbered 7, after V lost 5 bases and J lost 4 bases. This CDR3 contains 15 residues.

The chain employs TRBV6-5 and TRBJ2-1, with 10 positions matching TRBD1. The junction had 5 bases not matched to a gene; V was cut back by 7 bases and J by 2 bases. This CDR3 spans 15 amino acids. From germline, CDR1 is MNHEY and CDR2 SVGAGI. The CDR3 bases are TGTGCCAGCATCCAAGGACAGGGGGCCTACAATGAGCAGTTCTTC. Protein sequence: CASIQGQGAYNEQFF.

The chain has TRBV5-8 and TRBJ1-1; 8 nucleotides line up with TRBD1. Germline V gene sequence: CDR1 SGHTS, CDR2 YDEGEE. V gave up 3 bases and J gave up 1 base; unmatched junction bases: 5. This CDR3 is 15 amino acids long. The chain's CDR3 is CASSYRDRQNTEAFF. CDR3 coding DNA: TGTGCCAGCAGCTACAGGGACAGGCAGAACACTGAAGCTTTCTTT. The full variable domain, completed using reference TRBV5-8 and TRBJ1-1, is EAGVTQSPTHLIKTRGQQATLRCSPISGHTSVYWYQQALGLGLQFLLWYDEGEERNRGNFPPRFSGRQFPNYSSELNVNALELEDSALYLCASSYRDRQNTEAFFGQGTRLTVV.

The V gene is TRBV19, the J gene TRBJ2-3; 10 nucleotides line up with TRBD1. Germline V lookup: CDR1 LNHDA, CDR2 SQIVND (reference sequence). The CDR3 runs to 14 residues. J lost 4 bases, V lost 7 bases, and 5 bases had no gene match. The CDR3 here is CASTPTGGADTQYF. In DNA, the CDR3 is TGTGCCAGTACTCCGACAGGGGGCGCAGATACGCAGTATTTT.

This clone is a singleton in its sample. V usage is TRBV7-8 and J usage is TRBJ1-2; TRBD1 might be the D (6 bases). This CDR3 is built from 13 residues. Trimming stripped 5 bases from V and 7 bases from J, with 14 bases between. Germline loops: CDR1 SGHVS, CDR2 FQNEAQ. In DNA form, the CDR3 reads TGTGCCAGCAGCCCTAAAAAAGGGGGTGGCTACACCTTC. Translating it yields CASSPKKGGGYTF.

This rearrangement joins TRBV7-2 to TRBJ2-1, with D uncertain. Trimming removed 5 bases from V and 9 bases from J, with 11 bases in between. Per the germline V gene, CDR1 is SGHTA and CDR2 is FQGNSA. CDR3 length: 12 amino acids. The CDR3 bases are TGTGCCAGCAGCCCCCATGGGCGTGAGCAGTTCTTC. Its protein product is CASSPHGREQFF.

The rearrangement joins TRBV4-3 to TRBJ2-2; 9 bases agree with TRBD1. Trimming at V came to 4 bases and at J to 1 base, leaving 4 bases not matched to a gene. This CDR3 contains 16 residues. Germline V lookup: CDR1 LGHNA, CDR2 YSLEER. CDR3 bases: TGCGCCAGCAGCCGAGGGACAGGGTTGAACACCGGGGAGCTGTTTTTT. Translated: CASSRGTGLNTGELFF.

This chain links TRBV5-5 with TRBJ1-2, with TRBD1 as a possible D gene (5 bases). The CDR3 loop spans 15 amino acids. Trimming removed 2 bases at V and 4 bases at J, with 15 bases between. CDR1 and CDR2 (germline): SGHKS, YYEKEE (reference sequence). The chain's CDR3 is CASSFWYLRGYGYTF. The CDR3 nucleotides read TGTGCCAGCAGCTTCTGGTATTTAAGGGGCTATGGCTACACCTTC.

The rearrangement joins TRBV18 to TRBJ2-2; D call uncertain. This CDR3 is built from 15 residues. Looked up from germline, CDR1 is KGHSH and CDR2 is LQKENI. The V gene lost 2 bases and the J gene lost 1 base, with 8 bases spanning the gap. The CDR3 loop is CASSPSQQNTGELFF. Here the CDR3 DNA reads TGTGCCAGCTCACCATCACAGCAGAACACCGGGGAGCTGTTTTTT.

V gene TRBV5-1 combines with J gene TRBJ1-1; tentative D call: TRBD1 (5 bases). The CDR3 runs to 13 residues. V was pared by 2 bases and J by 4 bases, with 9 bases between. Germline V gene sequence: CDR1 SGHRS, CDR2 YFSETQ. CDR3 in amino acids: CASSFRTTTEAFF. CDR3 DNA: TGCGCCAGCAGCTTCCGGACAACCACTGAAGCTTTCTTT.

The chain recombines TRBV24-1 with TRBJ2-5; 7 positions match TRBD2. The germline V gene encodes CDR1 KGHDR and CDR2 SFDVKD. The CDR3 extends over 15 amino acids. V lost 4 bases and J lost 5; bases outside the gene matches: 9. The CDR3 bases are TGTGCCACCAGTGACCTAGGAAGCGGGATGGAGACCCAGTACTTC. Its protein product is CATSDLGSGMETQYF.

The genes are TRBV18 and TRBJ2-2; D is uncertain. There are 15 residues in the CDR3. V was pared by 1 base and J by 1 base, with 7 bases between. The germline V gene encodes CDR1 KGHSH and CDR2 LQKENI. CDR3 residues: CASSPRPQNTGELFF. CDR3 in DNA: TGTGCCAGCTCACCACGCCCGCAGAACACCGGGGAGCTGTTTTTT.

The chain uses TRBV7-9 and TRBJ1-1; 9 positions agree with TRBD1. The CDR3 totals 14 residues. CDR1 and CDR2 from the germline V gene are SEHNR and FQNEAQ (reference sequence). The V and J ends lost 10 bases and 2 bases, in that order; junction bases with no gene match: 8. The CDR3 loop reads CATPGTGINTEAFF. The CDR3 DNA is TGTGCCACCCCCGGGACAGGGATAAACACTGAAGCTTTCTTT.